The 3 T cell receptor beta chains in this list originate from one sample, sequenced in a study of blood T cells in healthy people across ages. A sample-barcoded 5' primer and a J-beta primer mix were used in a second PCR of roughly 6 to 11 cycles. TCRdb independently ran MiXCR on the 5' RACE reads; one entry per CDR3 protein. The repertoire includes roughly 860,000 distinct CDR3 sequences, around two thirds of them detected once, and 28% sits in the top ten. The sequenced material came from blood. The receptors originated from a man younger than 40 in good health.

The V and J genes are TRBV6-6 and TRBJ2-1; D is undetermined. The CDR3 spans 14 residues. Germline assignment: CDR1 MNHNY and CDR2 SVGAGI (reference sequence). The V gene lost 3 bases and the J gene lost 1 base, with 7 bases spanning the gap. CDR3 residues: CASSYRVSYNEQFF. CDR3 sequence (DNA): TGTGCCAGCAGTTATAGGGTTTCCTACAATGAGCAGTTCTTC.

The rearrangement links TRBV18 to TRBJ2-1; 9 bases agree with TRBD2. Trimming took 0 bases from V and 7 from J; bases not matched to a gene: 7. The CDR3 is 16 amino acids. Germline CDR1 is KGHSH and CDR2 is LQKENI. This CDR3 is CASSPPLAGRSNEQFF. The DNA of the CDR3 is TGTGCCAGCTCACCACCGCTAGCGGGGCGAAGTAATGAGCAGTTCTTC.

The chain couples TRBV4-2 to TRBJ2-4; the D is unclear. The J call may not be correct, given that the DNA end is closer to TRBJ2-5. The germline V gene encodes CDR1 LGHNA and CDR2 YNFKEQ. The CDR3 loop spans 14 amino acids. The CDR3 is CASSHVLGQETQYF. The CDR3, as DNA: TGTGCCAGCAGCCATGTCCTGGGGCAAGAGACCCAGTACTTC.